The subject of this entry is one TCR beta chain. Its cognate antigen is unknown. The entry originates in a study of cytomegalovirus exposure and HLA in healthy donors. Study context: Sequencing of approximately 190 million T cells in an earlier analysis found 100 million to 140 million unique TCR beta sequences. About 80 million unique TCRs, all from HLA-typed donors, were included in an early release of the data. Study-wide points: Association with HLA alleles at 0.05 false discovery rate was found for 15,000 to 20,000 TCR beta sequences in a later analysis. With later analysis, a missense DCLRE1C variant became linked to TCR beta V- and J-gene trimming.

The PCR used 60 Vbeta and 13 Jbeta primers. Using immunoSEQ multiplex PCR, the repertoire was profiled, and TCRdb retains in-frame clones only, with some absent. The sample lists roughly 100,000 clones; roughly 63% were seen once. This sequence originates from a boy aged 10-17 years in good health and CMV-seropositive. The sequenced material came from PBMCs.

CDR3 loop: CASSPPGQNTEAFF. CDR3 bases: TGTGCCAGCTCACCACCTGGACAGAACACTGAAGCTTTCTTT. The rearrangement joins TRBV18 to TRBJ1-1; a weak D match, TRBD1 (5 bases). Germline loops: CDR1 KGHSH, CDR2 LQKENI. The CDR3 contains 14 residues. Trimming removed 0 bases at V and 1 base at J, with 6 bases between.